One sample yielded the 15 T cell receptor beta chains listed below, sequenced in a study of T cells in Graves' hyperthyroidism and ophthalmopathy. RNA transcripts gave rise to amplified TCR beta CDR3 regions. The HTBI set primed first-round TCR CDR3 RT-PCR. TCRdb analysed the multiplex PCR reads with MiXCR anew, one entry per CDR3 protein. This table has 650,000 to 700,000 distinct CDR3 sequences, roughly 17% appearing once. The sample taken for sequencing was blood. The receptors originated from a middle-aged man with Graves' hyperthyroidism.

The V and J genes are TRBV25-1 and TRBJ2-1; TRBD2 matches 8 bases. With V trimmed by 0 bases and J by 7 bases, 5 bases remained unmatched. The length of the CDR3 is 15 residues. Germline CDR1 reads MGHDK; CDR2 reads SYGVNS. This CDR3 reads CASSEYRASGNEQFF. CDR3 DNA sequence: TGTGCCAGCAGTGAATATAGGGCTAGCGGGAATGAGCAGTTCTTC. The full variable domain, rest sourced from reference TRBV25-1 and TRBJ2-1, is EADIYQTPRYLVIGTGKKITLECSQTMGHDKMYWYQQDPGMELHLIHYSYGVNSTEKGDLSSESTVSRIRTEHFPLTLESARPSHTSQYLCASSEYRASGNEQFFGPGTRLTVL.

This chain connects TRBV20-1 to TRBJ2-1, with no clear D. The germline V gene has CDR1 DFQATT and CDR2 SNEGSKA (reference sequence). The germline V and J ends were trimmed by 0 bases and 3 bases, with 9 bases remaining between them. This CDR3 has 14 residues. This CDR3 reads CSARDIPLYNEQFF. The DNA of the CDR3 is TGCAGTGCTAGAGATATTCCACTCTACAATGAGCAGTTCTTC.

The chain carries TRBV28 and TRBJ1-1; D might be TRBD1 (5 bases). The germline CDR1 and CDR2 sequences are MDHEN and SYDVKM. The CDR3 extends over 13 amino acids. V was shortened by 3 bases and J by 8 bases, with 13 bases between the two germline ends. The CDR3: CASSFPGPTEAFF. In nucleotides, the CDR3 is TGTGCCAGCAGTTTTCCGGGGCCAACCGAAGCTTTCTTT.

This clonotype occurred many times. The chain is built from TRBV27 and TRBJ2-1; perhaps TRBD2 as D (6 bases). Trimming shortened V by 5 bases and J by 6 bases, and 11 bases separated the two germline ends. The CDR3 is 13 residues long. Germline V lookup: CDR1 MNHEY, CDR2 SMNVEV (reference sequence). In nucleotides, the CDR3 is TGTGCCAGCAGTGGCGGGGCTAGCAATGAGCAGTTCTTC. The encoded protein is CASSGGASNEQFF.

This clonotype was counted many times. The chain employs TRBV28 and TRBJ2-7; D may be TRBD2 (5 bases). CDR3 size: 16 residues. Germline CDR1 and CDR2: MDHEN and SYDVKM. V was trimmed by 7 bases and J by 5 bases, leaving 24 bases between them. Written as DNA, the CDR3 is TGTGCCAGCACCCATTTGGGTGGGAGAAGATCCCACGAGCAGTACTTC. Its translation: CASTHLGGRRSHEQYF.

This clonotype was recorded at least ten times. The chain carries TRBV2 and TRBJ2-7; possibly TRBD1 for D (5 bases). V lost 8 bases to trimming and J lost 0 bases, with 14 bases between them. Germline V CDR1 and CDR2: SNHLY, FYNNEI. The CDR3 is made up of 14 amino acids. CDR3 sequence (DNA): TGTGCCAGCGAAGCCCGGACACCCTCCTACGAGCAGTACTTC. Amino acids: CASEARTPSYEQYF.

This clonotype was seen repeatedly, ten times or more. The V gene is TRBV12-3 or TRBV12-4, the J gene TRBJ2-3, with TRBD2 matching 8 bases. CDR3 length: 15 residues. The trim removed 4 bases at V and 4 bases at J, leaving 7 bases unmatched. As DNA, the CDR3 is TGTGCCAGCAGTTCCAGAGCGGGAGTCGCAGATACGCAGTATTTT. Protein: CASSSRAGVADTQYF.

This clonotype was observed a few times. The V and J genes are TRBV30 and TRBJ2-3; TRBD1 matches at 10 bases. The CDR3 runs to 18 residues. The germline CDR1 and CDR2 sequences are GTSNPN and SVGIG (reference sequence). V lost 0 bases, J lost 3 bases, and 12 bases stayed unmatched. CDR3 sequence: CAWSVNSLDRGRTDTQYF. CDR3 coding DNA: TGTGCCTGGAGTGTAAACTCCTTAGACAGGGGGCGTACAGATACGCAGTATTTT.

This clonotype was seen many times. The J gene is TRBJ1-2, the V gene TRBV6-5; D remains unclear. The CDR3 is 13 residues long. Per the germline V gene, CDR1 is MNHEY and CDR2 is SVGAGI. V was clipped by 1 base and J by 6 bases, with 9 bases between them. CDR3 sequence reads: CASSYLISDGYTF. The CDR3 DNA reads as TGTGCCAGCAGTTACTTAATCAGTGATGGCTACACCTTC.

This clonotype appeared many times. The chain carries TRBV10-3 and TRBJ2-2; TRBD1 matches 9 bases. Germline CDR1 and CDR2: ENHRY and SYGVKD. CDR3 length: 16 amino acids. Trimming removed 5 bases from V and 3 bases from J; junction bases left unmatched: 7. In nucleotides, the CDR3 is TGTGCCATCAGTTCCCCGGGACAGGGTTACACCGGGGAGCTGTTTTTT. Translated: CAISSPGQGYTGELFF.

This clonotype was seen ten or more times. This sequence joins TRBV24-1 and TRBJ1-2; 10 bases agree with TRBD1. The CDR3 has 16 residues. The germline V gene encodes CDR1 KGHDR and CDR2 SFDVKD. V shed 4 bases, J shed 8 bases, and the junction held 12 bases outside the gene matches. The CDR3 DNA is TGTGCCACCAGTGACGCACGTGGGACAGGGGCCGACGGCTACACCTTC. It is translated as CATSDARGTGADGYTF.

This clonotype was seen at least ten times. The V gene is TRBV5-1, the J gene TRBJ1-5; no definite D call. The CDR3 contains 14 residues. CDR1 SGHRS and CDR2 YFSETQ come from the germline V gene. Trimming took 2 bases from V and 5 from J, leaving 11 bases between them. The DNA for the CDR3 is TGCGCCAGCAGCTTTAATGTGGGAGATCAGCCCCAGCATTTT. It yields the protein CASSFNVGDQPQHF.

At least ten counts were recorded for this clonotype. This chain joins TRBV7-2 and TRBJ2-2, with 10 bases matching TRBD1. The CDR3 totals 16 residues. Looked up from germline, CDR1 is SGHTA and CDR2 is FQGNSA. With V trimmed by 1 base and J by 4 bases, 3 bases remained unmatched. CDR3 in amino acids: CASSLGQGARTGELFF. The CDR3 region has the DNA TGTGCCAGCAGCTTAGGACAGGGGGCTCGCACCGGGGAGCTGTTTTTT.

This clonotype was counted many times. This chain uses TRBV24-1 with TRBJ1-1, with D possibly being TRBD1 (6 bases). Between the trimmed V and J ends, which lost 3 bases and 7 bases, there was a span of 11 bases. Per germline, CDR1 KGHDR and CDR2 SFDVKD. This CDR3 is built from 13 residues. CDR3: CATSDLQGGEAFF. The CDR3 nucleotides read TGTGCCACCAGTGATCTACAGGGAGGTGAAGCTTTCTTT.

This clonotype was seen at least ten times. The chain recombines TRBV19 with TRBJ1-1; unclear D gene. This CDR3 comprises 12 residues. Per germline, CDR1 LNHDA and CDR2 SQIVND (reference sequence). Trimming shortened V by 3 bases and J by 4 bases, and 6 bases separated the two germline ends. Here the CDR3 reads CASSILGTEAFF. The CDR3 nucleotides are TGTGCCAGTAGTATTCTGGGCACTGAAGCTTTCTTT.